These T cell receptor beta chains were read from a single sample in a study of tumor-infiltrating lymphocytes in primary liver carcinoma. TCRdb re-called the multiplex PCR reads through MiXCR, storing one row per CDR3 protein. This table has some 190,000 distinct CDR3 sequences, 50% to 75% appearing once. The sample consisted of peripheral blood. Every receptor here comes from a man in his forties with primary liver carcinoma and hepatitis B virus infection. CDR3s include the opening cysteine and the closing phenylalanine or tryptophan. D genes are given only for firm matches. Clone size is stated in some rows and not others, as once, few, many or a class when expanded.

J gene: TRBJ2-5; V gene: TRBV6-2/TRBV6-3; clone size: few; D gene: TRBD2; CDR3 protein: CASSQSGVAVETQYF; CDR3 DNA: TGTGCCAGCTCTCAAAGCGGGGTTGCAGTAGAGACCCAGTACTTC
J gene: TRBJ2-3; V gene: TRBV30; clone size: NA; D gene: NA; CDR3 protein: CAWSVKGIGTDTQYF; CDR3 DNA: TGTGCCTGGAGTGTCAAGGGAATAGGGACAGATACGCAGTATTTT
J gene: TRBJ2-7; V gene: TRBV5-4; clone size: NA; D gene: NA; CDR3 protein: CVSSLEAGGRDEQYF; CDR3 DNA: TGTGTCAGCAGCTTGGAGGCAGGCGGAAGGGACGAGCAGTACTTC
J gene: TRBJ2-1; V gene: TRBV6-1; clone size: NA; D gene: TRBD2; CDR3 protein: CASSEWTSSYNEQFF; CDR3 DNA: TGTGCCAGCAGTGAATGGACTAGCTCCTACAATGAGCAGTTCTTC
J gene: TRBJ2-1; V gene: TRBV5-6; clone size: NA; D gene: NA; CDR3 protein: CASSFGGNEQFF; CDR3 DNA: TGTGCCAGCAGCTTTGGGGGAAATGAGCAGTTCTTC
J gene: TRBJ2-3; V gene: TRBV5-1; clone size: NA; D gene: TRBD1; CDR3 protein: CASSHGTGDYFNTDTQYF; CDR3 DNA: TGCGCCAGCAGCCACGGGACAGGGGACTACTTTAACACAGATACGCAGTATTTT
J gene: TRBJ2-3; V gene: TRBV6-5; clone size: NA; D gene: TRBD2; CDR3 protein: CASIPPPGGNTQYF; CDR3 DNA: TGTGCCAGCATCCCACCCCCGGGAGGCAATACGCAGTATTTT
J gene: TRBJ2-5; V gene: TRBV11-2; clone size: many; D gene: TRBD2; CDR3 protein: CASSLGGSPTQYF; CDR3 DNA: TGTGCCAGCAGCTTAGGCGGGAGTCCCACCCAGTACTTC
J gene: TRBJ2-2; V gene: TRBV5-1; clone size: few; D gene: NA; CDR3 protein: CASTPGNSPGELFF; CDR3 DNA: TGCGCCAGCACACCGGGTAATTCGCCCGGGGAGCTGTTTTTT
J gene: TRBJ2-1; V gene: TRBV6-1; clone size: NA; D gene: TRBD2; CDR3 protein: CASSEAPGLAVYNEQFF; CDR3 DNA: TGTGCCAGCAGTGAAGCCCCGGGACTAGCGGTCTACAATGAGCAGTTCTTC
J gene: TRBJ2-3; V gene: TRBV29-1; clone size: NA; D gene: TRBD1; CDR3 protein: CSVVDGTGLDMQYF; CDR3 DNA: TGCAGCGTTGTGGACGGGACAGGGCTAGATATGCAGTATTTT
J gene: TRBJ2-3; V gene: TRBV29-1; clone size: few; D gene: NA; CDR3 protein: CSVVAGTGLDMQYF; CDR3 DNA: TGCAGCGTTGTGGCCGGTACAGGGCTAGACATGCAGTATTTT
J gene: TRBJ2-1; V gene: TRBV6-6; clone size: few; D gene: TRBD2; CDR3 protein: CASSPSREGRYEQFF; CDR3 DNA: TGTGCCAGCAGTCCCTCGCGGGAGGGCCGGTATGAGCAGTTCTTC
J gene: TRBJ2-7; V gene: TRBV6-1; clone size: few; D gene: NA; CDR3 protein: CASGGISYEQYF; CDR3 DNA: TGTGCCAGCGGGGGGATCTCCTACGAGCAGTACTTC
J gene: TRBJ2-3; V gene: TRBV4-2; clone size: few; D gene: TRBD2; CDR3 protein: CASSQDHRPGTSGTSTDTQYF; CDR3 DNA: TGTGCCAGCAGCCAAGATCACCGGCCGGGTACTAGCGGGACTAGCACAGATACGCAGTATTTT
J gene: TRBJ2-5; V gene: TRBV14; clone size: NA; D gene: NA; CDR3 protein: CASSRIRETQHF; CDR3 DNA: TGTGCCAGCAGCCGAATCCGAGAGACCCAGCACTTC
J gene: TRBJ2-7; V gene: TRBV10-3; clone size: NA; D gene: NA; CDR3 protein: CAISEWSPVYYEQYF; CDR3 DNA: TGTGCCATCAGTGAGTGGAGTCCAGTTTACTACGAGCAGTACTTC
J gene: TRBJ2-5; V gene: TRBV5-1; clone size: NA; D gene: TRBD2; CDR3 protein: CASSLDRAGGLGETQYF; CDR3 DNA: TGCGCCAGCAGCTTGGACCGAGCGGGAGGACTCGGGGAGACCCAGTACTTC
J gene: TRBJ2-5; V gene: TRBV11-2; clone size: NA; D gene: TRBD2; CDR3 protein: CASSQVRLAGTRPQETQYF; CDR3 DNA: TGCGCCAGCAGCCAAGTTCGGTTAGCGGGCACCAGACCCCAAGAGACCCAGTACTTC
J gene: TRBJ2-2; V gene: TRBV28; clone size: few; D gene: NA; CDR3 protein: CASTRGQNTGELFF; CDR3 DNA: TGTGCCAGCACGAGGGGACAGAACACCGGGGAGCTGTTTTTT
J gene: TRBJ2-2; V gene: TRBV10-2; clone size: once; D gene: NA; CDR3 protein: CASSVVRRWNTGELFF; CDR3 DNA: TGCGCCAGCAGTGTGGTGCGGAGATGGAACACCGGGGAGCTGTTTTTT
J gene: TRBJ2-7; V gene: TRBV6-2/TRBV6-3; clone size: NA; D gene: NA; CDR3 protein: CASSYDSLNNHEQYF; CDR3 DNA: TGTGCCAGCAGTTACGACAGTCTAAATAACCACGAGCAGTACTTC
J gene: TRBJ2-7; V gene: TRBV4-1; clone size: few; D gene: NA; CDR3 protein: CASSQDRGKAYEQYF; CDR3 DNA: TGCGCCAGCAGCCAAGATCGCGGGAAGGCCTACGAGCAGTACTTC
J gene: TRBJ2-7; V gene: TRBV29-1; clone size: many; D gene: TRBD1; CDR3 protein: CSVEQINRGEQYF; CDR3 DNA: TGCAGCGTTGAGCAAATCAACAGGGGCGAGCAGTACTTC
J gene: TRBJ2-3; V gene: TRBV4-2; clone size: once; D gene: TRBD2; CDR3 protein: CASSQDSAGELLTSTDTQYF; CDR3 DNA: TGTGCCAGCAGCCAAGATTCAGCGGGAGAGCTCCTTACTAGCACAGATACGCAGTATTTT
J gene: TRBJ1-2; V gene: TRBV29-1; clone size: NA; D gene: NA; CDR3 protein: CSAGAGIYGYNF; CDR3 DNA: TGCAGCGCTGGTGCGGGCATCTATGGCTACAACTTC
J gene: TRBJ2-7; V gene: TRBV4-1; clone size: NA; D gene: NA; CDR3 protein: CASSQDDGGNAYEQYF; CDR3 DNA: TGCGCCAGCAGCCAAGATGACGGCGGGAACGCCTACGAGCAGTACTTC
J gene: TRBJ2-7; V gene: TRBV29-1; clone size: NA; D gene: NA; CDR3 protein: CIVRTESYEQYF; CDR3 DNA: TGCATCGTTAGAACGGAATCCTACGAGCAGTACTTC
J gene: TRBJ2-7; V gene: TRBV7-8; clone size: NA; D gene: NA; CDR3 protein: CASSYTGPRYEQYF; CDR3 DNA: TGTGCCAGCAGCTACACGGGCCCCCGCTACGAGCAGTACTTC
J gene: TRBJ2-2; V gene: TRBV12-3/TRBV12-4; clone size: few; D gene: NA; CDR3 protein: CASSPGTEGGELFF; CDR3 DNA: TGTGCCAGCAGTCCGGGAACTGAAGGCGGGGAGCTGTTTTTT
J gene: TRBJ2-3; V gene: TRBV6-1; clone size: NA; D gene: TRBD2; CDR3 protein: CASTTSGSGDTQYF; CDR3 DNA: TGTGCCAGCACTACTAGCGGGAGCGGAGATACGCAGTATTTT
J gene: TRBJ1-3; V gene: TRBV4-1; clone size: NA; D gene: NA; CDR3 protein: CASRQVDSLSSGNTIYF; CDR3 DNA: TGCGCCAGCAGACAGGTGGACAGTCTAAGCTCTGGAAACACCATATATTTT
J gene: TRBJ2-7; V gene: TRBV6-6; clone size: NA; D gene: TRBD2; CDR3 protein: CASNGREGYNEQYF; CDR3 DNA: TGTGCCAGCAATGGGAGGGAGGGTTACAATGAGCAGTACTTC
J gene: TRBJ2-1; V gene: TRBV12-3/TRBV12-4; clone size: NA; D gene: NA; CDR3 protein: CASRPRERGINEQFF; CDR3 DNA: TGTGCCAGCAGACCCCGGGAGAGGGGGATTAATGAGCAGTTCTTC
J gene: TRBJ2-3; V gene: TRBV29-1; clone size: many; D gene: NA; CDR3 protein: CSVKQTDTQYF; CDR3 DNA: TGCAGCGTCAAGCAGACAGATACGCAGTATTTT
J gene: TRBJ1-5; V gene: TRBV10-3; clone size: NA; D gene: NA; CDR3 protein: CAISEGGTASHNQPQHF; CDR3 DNA: TGTGCCATCAGTGAAGGAGGGACCGCTAGCCACAATCAGCCCCAGCATTTT
J gene: TRBJ2-1; V gene: TRBV7-9; clone size: NA; D gene: NA; CDR3 protein: CASSYPDSLEQFF; CDR3 DNA: TGTGCCAGCAGCTATCCTGACTCCTTAGAGCAGTTCTTC
J gene: TRBJ1-5; V gene: TRBV29-1; clone size: few; D gene: NA; CDR3 protein: CSVGGGFGNQPQHF; CDR3 DNA: TGCAGCGTTGGGGGGGGTTTCGGCAATCAGCCCCAGCATTTT
J gene: TRBJ2-7; V gene: TRBV7-9; clone size: NA; D gene: NA; CDR3 protein: CASSSAGVGDEQYF; CDR3 DNA: TGTGCCAGCAGCTCCGCCGGGGTCGGCGACGAGCAGTACTTC
J gene: TRBJ1-4; V gene: TRBV12-3/TRBV12-4; clone size: NA; D gene: TRBD1; CDR3 protein: CASSLPLIDRGGGKLFF; CDR3 DNA: TGTGCCAGCAGTTTACCACTGATCGACAGGGGAGGGGGAAAACTGTTTTTT
J gene: TRBJ2-4; V gene: TRBV11-2; clone size: NA; D gene: NA; CDR3 protein: CASSLAGGPHWAKNTQYF; CDR3 DNA: TGTGCCAGCAGCCTAGCTGGAGGGCCTCATTGGGCCAAAAACACTCAGTACTTC